Shown below are 25 T cell receptor beta chains from a single sample sequenced in a study of CD8+ T cells in alopecia areata. Extracted from the samples, RNA was reverse transcribed into cDNA to serve as the sequencing template. Only in-frame clones appear in the TCRdb table, and some are missing; sequencing was by immunoSEQ multiplex PCR. The sample lists about 190,000 clones, 50% to 60% seen once, with about 0.65% in the top ten. Indicated treatment: oral pan-JAK inhibitor, 5-10 mg twice daily. The starting material was CD4+ T cells sorted from blood, obtained at week 4, from a patient treated with tofacitinib. The source of these receptors is a human donor with alopecia areata.

This clone was detected a few times. This sequence joins TRBV29-1 and TRBJ2-5; D ambiguous. The CDR3 has 11 amino acids. Trimming stripped 8 bases from V and 5 bases from J, with 12 bases between. Per the germline V gene, CDR1 is SQVTM and CDR2 is ANQGSEA. In DNA, the CDR3 is TGCAGCAGTCGCCGCTGGGAGACCCAGTACTTC. Amino acid sequence: CSSRRWETQYF.

This clone has more than one count but fewer than ten. J is TRBJ2-3 and V is TRBV29-1; TRBD2 matches at 7 bases. The V gene's germline CDR1 is SQVTM and CDR2 ANQGSEA. The V and J ends lost 4 bases and 0 bases, in that order; junction bases with no gene match: 4. CDR3 length equals 14 residues. CDR3 coding DNA: TGCAGCGTTGGCCTAGCGGTTAGCACAGATACGCAGTATTTT. Translated, it gives CSVGLAVSTDTQYF.

The V gene is TRBV30, the J gene TRBJ2-3, with D unclear. The CDR3 consists of 12 residues. The germline gives CDR1 GTSNPN, CDR2 SVGIG (reference sequence). V gave up 7 bases and J gave up 2 bases, with 10 bases separating them. CDR3 nucleotides: TGTGCCTTCATCACATTCACAGATACGCAGTATTTT. Its protein product is CAFITFTDTQYF.

CDR3 nucleotides: TGTGCCAGCAGCTTCGGACTAGTCATTACCGGGGAGCTGTTTTTT. The encoded protein is CASSFGLVITGELFF. The V gene is TRBV7-9, the J gene TRBJ2-2, with 7 nucleotides matching TRBD2. V lost 3 bases and J lost 5; bases outside the gene matches: 6. The germline gives CDR1 SEHNR, CDR2 FQNEAQ (reference sequence). The CDR3 spans 15 residues.

The chain couples TRBV9 to TRBJ2-3, with 12 bases lining up with TRBD2. This CDR3 has 14 amino acids. V shed 4 bases, J shed 7 bases, and the junction held 4 bases outside the gene matches. Germline V gene data show CDR1 as SGDLS and CDR2 as YYNGEE. The chain's CDR3 is CASSRTSGDNTQYF. The CDR3 DNA reads as TGTGCCAGCAGCCGGACTAGCGGGGATAATACGCAGTATTTT. The variable domain in full, with the rest retrieved from reference TRBV9 and TRBJ2-3, is DSGVTQTPKHLITATGQRVTLRCSPRSGDLSVYWYQQSLDQGLQFLIQYYNGEERAKGNILERFSAQQFPDLHSELNLSSLELGDSALYFCASSRTSGDNTQYFGPGTRLTVL.

The chain joins TRBV2 to TRBJ2-2; D unclear. The germline gives CDR1 SNHLY, CDR2 FYNNEI. V lost 0 bases to trimming and J lost 0 bases, with 2 bases between them. The CDR3 covers 14 residues. CDR3 protein: CASSEAPNTGELFF. The CDR3 DNA reads as TGTGCCAGCAGTGAAGCTCCGAACACCGGGGAGCTGTTTTTT.

The genes are TRBV30 and TRBJ1-1; TRBD1 aligns across 7 bases. This CDR3 region has 14 residues. V trimming: 0 bases; J trimming: 4 bases; junction bases outside the gene matches: 5. Germline lookup yields CDR1 GTSNPN and CDR2 SVGIG (reference sequence). DNA for the CDR3: TGTGCCTGGAGTGTACACCGGGACAGCACTGAAGCTTTCTTT. It is translated as CAWSVHRDSTEAFF.

This chain connects TRBV18 to TRBJ1-2; D remains unclear. This CDR3 region has 13 residues. Germline assignment: CDR1 KGHSH and CDR2 LQKENI. The V and J ends lost 2 bases and 4 bases respectively, with 8 bases between them. The CDR3 DNA follows: TGTGCCAGCTCACCAAACAGTCTCTATGGCTACACCTTC. Protein sequence: CASSPNSLYGYTF. The full variable domain, completed using reference TRBV18 and TRBJ1-2, is NAGVMQNPRHLVRRRGQEARLRCSPMKGHSHVYWYRQLPEEGLKFMVYLQKENIIDESGMPKERFSAEFPKEGPSILRIQQVVRGDSAAYFCASSPNSLYGYTFGSGTRLTVV.

V gene TRBV10-3 combines with J gene TRBJ2-2; 10 nucleotides agree with TRBD2. Trimming removed 2 bases from V and 4 bases from J; junction bases left unmatched: 7. The CDR3 spans 17 residues. Germline V gives CDR1 ENHRY, CDR2 SYGVKD. The chain's CDR3 is CAISERPSGSSTGELFF. As DNA, the CDR3 is TGTGCCATCAGTGAGCGACCTAGCGGGAGCAGCACCGGGGAGCTGTTTTTT.

The chain employs TRBV5-1 and TRBJ2-2; 9 bases line up with TRBD2. V lost 4 bases, J lost 6 bases, and 10 bases stayed unmatched. Per the germline V gene, CDR1 is SGHRS and CDR2 is YFSETQ. The CDR3 has 16 residues. CDR3 DNA: TGCGCCAGCAGCCCCTTAGCGGGAGTGGTACCCGGGGAGCTGTTTTTT. The encoded protein is CASSPLAGVVPGELFF.

This clone was observed a handful of times. J is TRBJ2-1 and V is TRBV7-9; unclear D gene. V lost 2 bases to trimming and J lost 9 bases, with 8 bases between them. CDR1 and CDR2 from the germline V gene are SEHNR and FQNEAQ (reference sequence). This CDR3 is 12 amino acids long. CDR3 loop: CASSLSWGEQFF. In nucleotides, the CDR3 is TGTGCCAGCAGCTTATCATGGGGTGAGCAGTTCTTC. Based on the CDR3 plus reference TRBV7-9 and TRBJ2-1, the full variable domain is DTGVSQNPRHKITKRGQNVTFRCDPISEHNRLYWYRQTLGQGPEFLTYFQNEAQLEKSRLLSDRFSAERPKGSFSTLEIQRTEQGDSAMYLCASSLSWGEQFFGPGTRLTVL.

Here the CDR3 DNA reads TGCAGCGCCGACAGGGGGCCTCAAGAGACCCAGTACTTC. Its translation is CSADRGPQETQYF. This rearrangement joins TRBV29-1 to TRBJ2-5; TRBD1 agrees at 10 bases. The CDR3 runs to 13 residues. J gave up 2 bases and V 7 bases, and 4 bases lay outside the gene matches. Germline CDR1 reads SQVTM; CDR2 reads ANQGSEA.

The CDR3 reads CATGLANQETQYF. The CDR3 DNA reads TGTGCCACGGGACTAGCGAACCAAGAGACCCAGTACTTC. This chain joins TRBV15 and TRBJ2-5; 10 bases fit TRBD2. V dropped 9 bases and J dropped 0; count of bases not matched to a gene: 1. This CDR3 has 13 residues. The germline V gene has CDR1 LNHNV and CDR2 YYDKDF (reference sequence).

This sequence joins TRBV5-1 and TRBJ2-2, with D unresolved. The CDR3 sequence is 15 residues long. Germline CDR1 SGHRS, CDR2 YFSETQ. Trimming left V 0 bases short and J 0 bases short, with 6 bases between. The CDR3 loop reads CASSLVQSNTGELFF. For the CDR3, the DNA is TGCGCCAGCAGCTTGGTTCAGTCGAACACCGGGGAGCTGTTTTTT.

V usage is TRBV9 and J usage is TRBJ1-1; 9 nucleotides align to TRBD1. Germline CDR1 reads SGDLS; CDR2 reads YYNGEE. The CDR3 length is 13 residues. V shed 0 bases, J shed 10 bases, and the junction held 4 bases outside the gene matches. The CDR3 here is CASSVGQGVRAFF. CDR3 DNA: TGTGCCAGCAGCGTAGGACAGGGGGTAAGAGCTTTCTTT.

The V gene is TRBV5-1, the J gene TRBJ2-4; perhaps D is TRBD1 or TRBD2 (5 bases each). Germline assignment: CDR1 SGHRS and CDR2 YFSETQ. This CDR3 contains 15 residues. Trimming removed 0 bases at V and 7 bases at J, with 14 bases between. The CDR3 DNA reads as TGCGCCAGCAGCTTGGGCCAGGGACGAGGGAACATTCAGTACTTC. It specifies CASSLGQGRGNIQYF.

The chain uses TRBV30 and TRBJ2-7; D gene unclear. V shed 2 bases and J shed 2 bases, with 7 bases lying between them. The CDR3 runs to 12 residues. The V gene's germline CDR1 is GTSNPN and CDR2 SVGIG (reference sequence). CDR3 in DNA: TGTGCCTGGAGTAGGTCAGCCTACGAGCAGTACTTC. This sequence encodes CAWSRSAYEQYF.

J is TRBJ2-4 and V is TRBV5-1; 12 positions agree with TRBD1. Germline loops: CDR1 SGHRS, CDR2 YFSETQ. V shed 3 bases, J shed 2 bases, and the junction held 6 bases outside the gene matches. The CDR3 is made up of 17 amino acids. CDR3 region: CASSSRDRGLSKNIQYF. Written as DNA, the CDR3 is TGCGCCAGCAGCTCGAGGGACAGGGGGCTATCCAAAAACATTCAGTACTTC. The variable domain in full, completed from reference TRBV5-1 and TRBJ2-4, reads KAGVTQTPRYLIKTRGQQVTLSCSPISGHRSVSWYQQTPGQGLQFLFEYFSETQRNKGNFPGRFSGRQFSNSRSEMNVSTLELGDSALYLCASSSRDRGLSKNIQYFGAGTRLSVL.

This chain uses TRBV30 with TRBJ2-2; D call uncertain. Trimming pared 4 bases from V and 4 bases from J, leaving 10 bases between. Germline CDR1 is GTSNPN and CDR2 is SVGIG (reference sequence). CDR3 length: 13 residues. For the CDR3, the DNA is TGTGCCTGGAAACCGGAACTCACCGGGGAGCTGTTTTTT. It yields the protein CAWKPELTGELFF.

This clone was seen more than once but under ten times. The rearrangement uses TRBV30 and TRBJ1-2; the D gene is possibly TRBD1 (6 bases). Looked up from germline, CDR1 is GTSNPN and CDR2 is SVGIG (reference sequence). The CDR3 totals 13 residues. The ends were cut back, 2 bases at V and 5 bases at J, with 12 bases in the middle. CDR3 nucleotides: TGTGCCTGGAGTTCGGGGGGCCGTTATGGCTACACCTTC. Its protein product is CAWSSGGRYGYTF.

V is TRBV27 and J is TRBJ2-1; tentative D call: TRBD1 (5 bases). The CDR3 has 15 residues. CDR1 MNHEY and CDR2 SMNVEV come from the germline V gene (reference sequence). Deletions cut 6 bases from V and 2 bases from J, with 14 bases between. The CDR3 DNA follows: TGTGCCAGCAGACCATTCGACAGACCCTACAATGAGCAGTTCTTC. Translation: CASRPFDRPYNEQFF.

Only a few counts were recorded for this clone. This sequence joins TRBV29-1 and TRBJ2-5; D gene unclear. The CDR3 is made up of 11 amino acids. V was clipped by 6 bases and J by 4 bases, with 9 bases between them. Germline CDR1 is SQVTM and CDR2 is ANQGSEA. CDR3 sequence: CSVNWGETQYF. For the CDR3, the DNA is TGCAGCGTAAATTGGGGAGAGACCCAGTACTTC. The complete variable domain, with remaining parts taken from reference TRBV29-1 and TRBJ2-5, reads SAVISQKPSRDICQRGTSLTIQCQVDSQVTMMFWYRQQPGQSLTLIATANQGSEATYESGFVIDKFPISRPNLTFSTLTVSNMSPEDSSIYLCSVNWGETQYFGPGTRLLVL.

Many counts were recorded for this clone. The chain carries TRBV7-9 and TRBJ2-1; 13 positions agree with TRBD2. The length of the CDR3 is 15 residues. Trimming at V came to 5 bases and at J to 8 bases, leaving 6 bases not matched to a gene. Germline CDR1 reads SEHNR; CDR2 reads FQNEAQ (reference sequence). The CDR3 DNA follows: TGTGCCAGCAGCCTCGGACTAGCGGGGGTCGATGAGCAGTTCTTC. Translating it yields CASSLGLAGVDEQFF. The full variable domain, with the rest looked up from reference TRBV7-9 and TRBJ2-1, is DTGVSQNPRHKITKRGQNVTFRCDPISEHNRLYWYRQTLGQGPEFLTYFQNEAQLEKSRLLSDRFSAERPKGSFSTLEIQRTEQGDSAMYLCASSLGLAGVDEQFFGPGTRLTVL.

The J gene is TRBJ2-3, the V gene TRBV19, with a tentative D call TRBD1 (5 bases). Between the trimmed V and J ends, which lost 4 bases and 8 bases, there was a span of 13 bases. Germline loops: CDR1 LNHDA, CDR2 SQIVND (reference sequence). The CDR3 is made up of 13 amino acids. The CDR3 bases are TGTGCCAGTAGTACACCACTTCAGGGTACGCAGTATTTT. It translates to CASSTPLQGTQYF. Based on the CDR3 plus reference TRBV19 and TRBJ2-3, the full variable domain is DGGITQSPKYLFRKEGQNVTLSCEQNLNHDAMYWYRQDPGQGLRLIYYSQIVNDFQKGDIAEGYSVSREKKESFPLTVTSAQKNPTAFYLCASSTPLQGTQYFGPGTRLTVL.

This clone occurred a few times. This sequence joins TRBV29-1 and TRBJ2-3; unclear D gene. This CDR3 region has 11 residues. Germline assignment: CDR1 SQVTM and CDR2 ANQGSEA. V was trimmed by 3 bases and J by 6 bases, leaving 7 bases between them. This CDR3 reads CSVDGGDTQYF. For the CDR3, the DNA is TGCAGCGTTGATGGTGGGGATACGCAGTATTTT.